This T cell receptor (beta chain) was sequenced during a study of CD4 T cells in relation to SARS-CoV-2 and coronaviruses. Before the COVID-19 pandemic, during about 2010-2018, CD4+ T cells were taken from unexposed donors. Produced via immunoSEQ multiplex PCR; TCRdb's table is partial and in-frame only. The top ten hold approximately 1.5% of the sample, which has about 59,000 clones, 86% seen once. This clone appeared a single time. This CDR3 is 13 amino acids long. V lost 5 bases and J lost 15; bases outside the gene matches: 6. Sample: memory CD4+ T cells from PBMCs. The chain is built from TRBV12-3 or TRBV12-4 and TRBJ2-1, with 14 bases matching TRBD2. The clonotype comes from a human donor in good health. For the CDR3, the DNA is TGTGCCAGCAGTCTGAGACTAGCGGGAGGGCCGTTCTTC. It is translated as CASSLRLAGGPFF.